The clone carrying this TCR beta chain was counted at least ten times. From the 5' RACE reads, TCRdb called clonotypes with MiXCR, one entry per CDR3 protein. Altogether 46,000 or so distinct CDR3 sequences are present, approximately 10% being singletons, with the ten largest covering about 20%. These data come from a study of neurological immune-mediated disorders. Germline assignment: CDR1 LGHDT and CDR2 YNNKEL (reference sequence). CDR3 length: 18 amino acids. The germline V and J ends were trimmed by 1 base and 2 bases, with 18 bases remaining between them. The chain links TRBV3-1 to TRBJ2-1; a weak D match, TRBD1 (6 bases). Sequenced sample: PBMCs. This sequence originates from a woman in her thirties or forties with HTLV-1-associated myelopathy (HAM/TSP). The CDR3 coding sequence is TGTGCCAGCAGCCAAGCCCCCGGGACACCGGACCCCTACAATGAGCAGTTCTTC. It is translated as CASSQAPGTPDPYNEQFF.